Listed below are T cell receptor beta chains from one sample, sequenced in a study of monozygotic twins with inflammatory bowel disease. TCRdb reprocessed the 5' RACE reads; each CDR3 protein has one entry and no DNA is given. The data show approximately 330,000 distinct CDR3 sequences, and the top ten clones hold around 2%. Sequenced sample: blood. The origin of the receptors is a human donor with ulcerative colitis or Crohn's disease, or a healthy co-twin of an affected twin (not recorded which). Both conserved end residues are part of each CDR3.

17 | TRBJ2-2 | TRBV5-1 | CASRLASGKSRAGELFF
13 | TRBJ2-5 | TRBV3-1 | CASSPQSGLTQYF
17 | TRBJ1-2 | TRBV5-1 | CASSLDGTGRIDYGYTF
15 | TRBJ2-7 | TRBV24-1 | CATSDSGTAFYEQYF
17 | TRBJ2-7 | TRBV6-5 | CASSYSIFPSGDYEQYF
13 | TRBJ2-7 | TRBV7-9 | CASSSKGPYEQYF
14 | TRBJ2-5 | TRBV19 | CASSFTGTAETQYF
14 | TRBJ2-1 | TRBV4-1 | CASSQEDYINEQFF
13 | TRBJ2-3 | TRBV27 | CASSFEGRYTQYF
13 | TRBJ2-1 | TRBV6-6 | CASSGGALNEQFF
13 | TRBJ1-1 | TRBV28 | CAVGQGAFSEAFF
16 | TRBJ2-2 | TRBV4-2 | CASSQDVGGNTGELFF
14 | TRBJ1-5 | TRBV12-3/TRBV12-4 | CASNGQGGNQPQHF
12 | TRBJ1-1 | TRBV21-1 | CASSNLNTEAFF
14 | TRBJ2-1 | TRBV5-4 | CASSQTGTDNEQFF
13 | TRBJ1-2 | TRBV20-1 | CSAMGQGSYGYTF
17 | TRBJ2-2 | TRBV12-3/TRBV12-4 | CASSPAGGRANTGELFF
16 | TRBJ2-1 | TRBV6-1 | CASSGQLAGPYNEQFF
13 | TRBJ2-7 | TRBV6-2/TRBV6-3 | CASSYSSDGRQYF
15 | TRBJ2-1 | TRBV29-1 | CSVGHRDRGRNEQFF
13 | TRBJ1-2 | TRBV20-1 | CSARGQDVGGYTF
15 | TRBJ2-3 | TRBV7-8 | CASSRMPSGADTQYF
14 | TRBJ1-2 | TRBV5-1 | CASSNGQGNYGYTF
13 | TRBJ1-5 | TRBV7-6 | CASSRQPNQPQHF
15 | TRBJ1-4 | TRBV7-8 | CASSLATGVNEKLFF
15 | TRBJ1-3 | TRBV3-1 | CASSPRGGPGNTIYF
17 | TRBJ2-7 | TRBV20-1 | CSATNSGTAQIPYEQYF
12 | TRBJ1-3 | TRBV12-3/TRBV12-4 | CASSLKGNTIYF
14 | TRBJ1-2 | TRBV29-1 | CSVVGGGPEDGYTF
12 | TRBJ1-2 | TRBV7-9 | CASSAEAYGYTF
15 | TRBJ2-2 | TRBV9 | CASSPRDRVFGELFF
19 | TRBJ2-3 | TRBV20-1 | CSAPGPGTSGRANTDTQYF
17 | TRBJ1-2 | TRBV5-1 | CASSLDGTGQGVNGYTF
17 | TRBJ2-3 | TRBV11-2 | CASSLIQGGLVADTQYF
14 | TRBJ2-5 | TRBV5-1 | CASSLVGPGETQYF
12 | TRBJ2-1 | TRBV7-8 | CASSLSSAEQFF
13 | TRBJ2-3 | TRBV6-5 | CASRIGGGDTQYF
14 | TRBJ1-2 | TRBV6-6 | CASSYRSEEWGYTF
15 | TRBJ2-1 | TRBV11-2 | CASSLGGSPVNEQFF
16 | TRBJ2-2 | TRBV2 | CASSEASIGRAGELFF
13 | TRBJ2-1 | TRBV20-1 | CSARTGEDNEQFF